Listed here is a single T cell receptor beta chain. Germline V gene sequence: CDR1 DFQATT, CDR2 SNEGSKA (reference sequence). The CDR3 loop spans 16 amino acids. The V and J ends lost 0 bases and 5 bases respectively, with 19 bases between them. The sample comes from a study of blood T cells in healthy people across ages. A second PCR of roughly 7 to 11 cycles used a sample-barcoded 5' primer and a J-beta primer mix. TCRdb re-called the 5' RACE reads with MiXCR, one entry per CDR3 protein. The table shows approximately 800,000 distinct CDR3 sequences, with more than 50% occurring only once. The rearrangement uses TRBV20-1 and TRBJ2-5; D assignment may be TRBD1 or TRBD2 (5 bases each). The sample taken for sequencing was blood. The sequence derives from a man aged 40-49 years in good health. The CDR3 loop is CSARDPGRTMGETQYF. CDR3 DNA sequence: TGCAGTGCTAGAGACCCGGGGCGGACGATGGGGGAGACCCAGTACTTC.